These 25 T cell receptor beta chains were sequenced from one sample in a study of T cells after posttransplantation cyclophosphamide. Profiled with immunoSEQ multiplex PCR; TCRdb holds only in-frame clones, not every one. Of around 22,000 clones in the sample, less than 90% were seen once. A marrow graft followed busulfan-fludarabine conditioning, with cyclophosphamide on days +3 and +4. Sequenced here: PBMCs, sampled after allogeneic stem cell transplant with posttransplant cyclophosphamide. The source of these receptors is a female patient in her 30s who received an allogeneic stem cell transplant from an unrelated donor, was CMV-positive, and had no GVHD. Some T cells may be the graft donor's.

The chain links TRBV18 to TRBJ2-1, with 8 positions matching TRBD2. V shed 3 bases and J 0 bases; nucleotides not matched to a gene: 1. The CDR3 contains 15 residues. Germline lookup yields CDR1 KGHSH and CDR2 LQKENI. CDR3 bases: TGTGCCAGCTCACCCGGGGGGGCCTCCTACAATGAGCAGTTCTTC. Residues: CASSPGGASYNEQFF.

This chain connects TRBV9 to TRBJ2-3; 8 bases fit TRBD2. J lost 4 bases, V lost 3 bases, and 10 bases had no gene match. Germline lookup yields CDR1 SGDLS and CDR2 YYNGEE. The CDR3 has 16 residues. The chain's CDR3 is CASSAFSGEVADTQYF. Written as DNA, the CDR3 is TGTGCCAGCAGCGCCTTTAGCGGGGAAGTGGCAGATACGCAGTATTTT.

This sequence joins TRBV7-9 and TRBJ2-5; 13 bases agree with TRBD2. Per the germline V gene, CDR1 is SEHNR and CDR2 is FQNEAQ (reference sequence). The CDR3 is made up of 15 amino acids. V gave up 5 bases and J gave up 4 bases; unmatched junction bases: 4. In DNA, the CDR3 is TGTGCCAGCAGCCCCAGGACTAGCGGGGGAGAGACCCAGTACTTC. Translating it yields CASSPRTSGGETQYF.

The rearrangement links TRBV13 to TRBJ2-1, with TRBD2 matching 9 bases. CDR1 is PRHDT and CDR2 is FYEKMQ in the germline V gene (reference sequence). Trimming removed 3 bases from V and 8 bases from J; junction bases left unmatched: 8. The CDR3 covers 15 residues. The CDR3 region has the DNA TGTGCCAGCAGCTTTGGGGCGGGGGGGGTTCATGAGCAGTTCTTC. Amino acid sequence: CASSFGAGGVHEQFF. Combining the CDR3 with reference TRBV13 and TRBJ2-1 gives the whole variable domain AAGVIQSPRHLIKEKRETATLKCYPIPRHDTVYWYQQGPGQDPQFLISFYEKMQSDKGSIPDRFSAQQFSDYHSELNMSSLELGDSALYFCASSFGAGGVHEQFFGPGTRLTVL.

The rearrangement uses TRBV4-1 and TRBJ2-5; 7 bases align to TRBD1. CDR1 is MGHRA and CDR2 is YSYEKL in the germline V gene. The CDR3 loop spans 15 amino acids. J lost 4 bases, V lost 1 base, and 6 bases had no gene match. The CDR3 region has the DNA TGCGCCAGCAGCCAAGCACCTCCAGGGGGAGAGACCCAGTACTTC. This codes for CASSQAPPGGETQYF.

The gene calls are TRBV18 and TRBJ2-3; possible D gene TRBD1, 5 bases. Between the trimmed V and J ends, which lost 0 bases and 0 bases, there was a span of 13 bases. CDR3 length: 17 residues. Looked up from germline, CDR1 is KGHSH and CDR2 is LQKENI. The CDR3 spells CASSPPKGAPSTDTQYF. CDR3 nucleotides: TGTGCCAGCTCACCACCGAAAGGGGCCCCTAGCACAGATACGCAGTATTTT.

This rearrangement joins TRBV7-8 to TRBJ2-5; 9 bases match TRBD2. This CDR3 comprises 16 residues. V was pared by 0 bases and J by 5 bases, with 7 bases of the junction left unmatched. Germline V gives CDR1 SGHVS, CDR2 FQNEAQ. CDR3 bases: TGTGCCAGCAGCTTAGCAGGGACTAGCTCGAAGGAGACCCAGTACTTC. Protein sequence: CASSLAGTSSKETQYF.

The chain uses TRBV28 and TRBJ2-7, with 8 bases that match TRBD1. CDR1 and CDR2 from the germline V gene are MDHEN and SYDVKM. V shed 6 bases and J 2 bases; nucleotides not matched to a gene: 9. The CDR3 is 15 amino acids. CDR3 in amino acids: CASRTDRGRPYEQYF. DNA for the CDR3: TGTGCCAGCAGGACAGACAGGGGACGGCCCTACGAGCAGTACTTC.

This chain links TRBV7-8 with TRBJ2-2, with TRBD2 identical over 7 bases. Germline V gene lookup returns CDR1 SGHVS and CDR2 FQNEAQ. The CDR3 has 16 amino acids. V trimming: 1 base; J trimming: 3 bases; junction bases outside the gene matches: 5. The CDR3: CASSLGVAGYTGELFF. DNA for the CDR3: TGTGCCAGCAGCTTAGGGGTAGCGGGTTACACCGGGGAGCTGTTTTTT.

The CDR3 DNA is TGTGCCAGCAGCTTAGAAGCGGGGGTTTACAATGAGCAGTTCTTC. Encoded protein: CASSLEAGVYNEQFF. The rearrangement uses TRBV7-2 and TRBJ2-1; 8 positions agree with TRBD2. V gave up 1 base and J gave up 4 bases; unmatched junction bases: 3. Germline V gene lookup returns CDR1 SGHTA and CDR2 FQGNSA. The CDR3 runs to 15 residues.

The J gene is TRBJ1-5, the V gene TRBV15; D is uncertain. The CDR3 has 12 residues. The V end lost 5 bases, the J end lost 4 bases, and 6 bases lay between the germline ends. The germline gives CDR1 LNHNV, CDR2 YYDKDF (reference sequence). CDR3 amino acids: CATSPENQPQHF. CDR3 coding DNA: TGTGCCACCAGCCCAGAAAATCAGCCCCAGCATTTT.

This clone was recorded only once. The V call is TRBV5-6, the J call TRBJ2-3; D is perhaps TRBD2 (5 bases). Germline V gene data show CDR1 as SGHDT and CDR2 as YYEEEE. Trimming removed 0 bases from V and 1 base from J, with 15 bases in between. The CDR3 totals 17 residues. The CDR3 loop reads CASSLVAVLGGTDTQYF. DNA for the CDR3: TGTGCCAGCAGCTTGGTTGCAGTCCTCGGGGGCACAGATACGCAGTATTTT.

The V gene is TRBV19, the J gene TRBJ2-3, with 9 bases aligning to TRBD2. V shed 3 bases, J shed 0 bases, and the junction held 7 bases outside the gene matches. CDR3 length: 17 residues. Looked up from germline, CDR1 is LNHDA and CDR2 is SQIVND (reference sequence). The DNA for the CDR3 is TGTGCCAGTAGTATCCCTCATCTAGCGGGGAGCACAGATACGCAGTATTTT. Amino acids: CASSIPHLAGSTDTQYF.

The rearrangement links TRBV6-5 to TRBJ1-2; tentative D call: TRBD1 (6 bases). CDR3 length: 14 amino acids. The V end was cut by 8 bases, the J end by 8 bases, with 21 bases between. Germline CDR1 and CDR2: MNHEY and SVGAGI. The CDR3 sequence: CASSRPDRLRGYTF. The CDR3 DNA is TGTGCCAGCTCGAGGCCCGACAGGCTGCGAGGCTACACCTTC.

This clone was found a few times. CDR3 protein: CASNPGTGHDGNTIYF. In nucleotides, the CDR3 is TGTGCCAGCAACCCCGGGACAGGGCATGATGGAAACACCATATATTTT. The chain employs TRBV2 and TRBJ1-3, with TRBD1 identical over 9 bases. The CDR3 loop spans 16 amino acids. The J segment lost 3 bases and the V segment lost 7 bases, leaving 10 bases of the junction unmatched. CDR1 is SNHLY and CDR2 is FYNNEI in the germline V gene. Variable domain in full (rest from reference TRBV2 and TRBJ1-3): EPEVTQTPSHQVTQMGQEVILRCVPISNHLYFYWYRQILGQKVEFLVSFYNNEISEKSEIFDDQFSVERPDGSNFTLKIRSTKLEDSAMYFCASNPGTGHDGNTIYFGEGSWLTVV.

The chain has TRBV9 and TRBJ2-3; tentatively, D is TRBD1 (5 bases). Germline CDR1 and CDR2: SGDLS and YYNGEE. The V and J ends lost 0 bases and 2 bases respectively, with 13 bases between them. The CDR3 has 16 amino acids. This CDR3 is CASSVDTGHLTDTQYF. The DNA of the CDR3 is TGTGCCAGCAGCGTAGACACAGGCCACCTCACAGATACGCAGTATTTT.

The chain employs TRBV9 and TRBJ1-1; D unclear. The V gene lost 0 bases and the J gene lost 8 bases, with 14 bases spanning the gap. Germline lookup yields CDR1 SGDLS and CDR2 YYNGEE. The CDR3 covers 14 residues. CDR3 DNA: TGTGCCAGCAGCGTAGACGGGCCTTCGGGGGAAGCTTTCTTT. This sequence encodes CASSVDGPSGEAFF.

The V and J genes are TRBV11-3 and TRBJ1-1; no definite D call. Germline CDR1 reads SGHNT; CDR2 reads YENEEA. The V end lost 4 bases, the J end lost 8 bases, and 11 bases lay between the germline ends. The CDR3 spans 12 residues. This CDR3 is CASSSRGGEAFF. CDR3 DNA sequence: TGTGCCAGCAGCTCGCGGGGAGGGGAAGCTTTCTTT.

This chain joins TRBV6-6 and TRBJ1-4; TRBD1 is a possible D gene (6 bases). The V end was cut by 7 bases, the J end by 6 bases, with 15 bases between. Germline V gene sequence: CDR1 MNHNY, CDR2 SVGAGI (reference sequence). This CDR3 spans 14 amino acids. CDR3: CASKDKGGDEKLFF. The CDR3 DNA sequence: TGTGCCAGCAAAGATAAGGGGGGGGATGAAAAACTGTTTTTT.

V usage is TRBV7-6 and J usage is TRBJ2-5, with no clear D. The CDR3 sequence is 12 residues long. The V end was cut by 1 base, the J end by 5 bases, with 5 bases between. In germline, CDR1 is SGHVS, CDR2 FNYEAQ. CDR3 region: CASSLGSETQYF. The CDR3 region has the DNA TGTGCCAGCAGCTTAGGGAGTGAGACCCAGTACTTC.

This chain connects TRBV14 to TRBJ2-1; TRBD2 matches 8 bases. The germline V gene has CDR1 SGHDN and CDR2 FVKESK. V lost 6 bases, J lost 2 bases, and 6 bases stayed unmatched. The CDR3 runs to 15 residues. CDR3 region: CASSPGAGAYNEQFF. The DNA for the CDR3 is TGTGCCAGCAGTCCTGGAGCGGGGGCCTACAATGAGCAGTTCTTC.

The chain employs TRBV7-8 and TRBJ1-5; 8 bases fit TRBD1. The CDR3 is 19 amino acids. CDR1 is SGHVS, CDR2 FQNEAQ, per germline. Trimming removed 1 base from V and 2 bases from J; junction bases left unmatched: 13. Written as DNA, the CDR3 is TGTGCCAGCAGCTTAGGTATTGGGACACAGGGGGGAGGCAATCAGCCCCAGCATTTT. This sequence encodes CASSLGIGTQGGGNQPQHF.

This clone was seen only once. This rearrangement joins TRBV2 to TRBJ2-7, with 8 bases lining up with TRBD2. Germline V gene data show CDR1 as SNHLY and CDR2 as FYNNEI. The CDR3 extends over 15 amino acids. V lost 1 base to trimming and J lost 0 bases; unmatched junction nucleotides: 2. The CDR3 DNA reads TGTGCCAGCAGTGAAGTCGGGGGGGCCTCCTACGAGCAGTACTTC. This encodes CASSEVGGASYEQYF.

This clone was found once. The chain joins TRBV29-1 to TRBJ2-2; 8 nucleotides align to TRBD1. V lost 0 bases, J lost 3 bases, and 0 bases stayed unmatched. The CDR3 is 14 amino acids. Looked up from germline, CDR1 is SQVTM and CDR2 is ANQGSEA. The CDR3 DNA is TGCAGCGTTGAAGACAGGGGGCACACCGGGGAGCTGTTTTTT. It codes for CSVEDRGHTGELFF.

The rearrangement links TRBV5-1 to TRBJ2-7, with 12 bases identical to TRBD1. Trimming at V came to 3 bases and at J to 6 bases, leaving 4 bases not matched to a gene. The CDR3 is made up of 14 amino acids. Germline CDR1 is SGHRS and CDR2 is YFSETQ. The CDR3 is CASSWGQGAGEQYF. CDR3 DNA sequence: TGCGCCAGCAGCTGGGGACAGGGGGCTGGCGAGCAGTACTTC.